This TCR beta chain came from a study of T cell responses to AZD1222 COVID-19 vaccine (dated by TCRdb to 2020 to 2023). In terms of the full investigation: AZD1222 recipients given second doses at about 4 weeks or at about 12 weeks were pooled, since spike-specific TCR depth and breadth were not found to differ between the two schedules. A total of over 230 trial participants underwent TCR sequencing, of whom some 210 received two doses of AZD1222 and some 26 received two doses of the MenACWY control vaccine. Trial participants were enrolled by age into subgroups of 18-55, 56-69 and 70-plus years, and about 150, 27 and 61 TCR-sequenced participants, respectively, were included in these subgroups. Here is what the overall study found, with its caveats: The 56-69-year group was small, and its depth increase did not reach significance, likely because of low power. Spike-specific TCR breadth and depth rose significantly after two AZD1222 doses compared with day 0 and with MenACWY recipients. Only a handful of AZD1222 recipients were SARS-CoV-2 seropositive at baseline, limiting conclusions about previously exposed vaccinees. Participants were mostly white British and included more females than males, and it was suggested by the authors that clonal diversity may have been underestimated. The whole spike protein was spanned by vaccine-associated CD4 TCRs, and dominant responses were seen in regions 160-218 and 743-854. Reportedly, close to half of the unique spike-specific TCRs recognized epitopes lying outside the regions that are mutated in the B.1.351 and B.1.1.7 variants. No day 14 peak-response samples were available, so repertoires were characterized only after the peak T cell response.

The CDR3 regions of human TCRbeta chains were analyzed by immunosequencing. Per the original workflow: TCRs in the repertoires were matched against a reference library of SARS-CoV-2-specific TCRs that had been generated with the MIRA antigen-specificity platform. Breadth was defined as the fraction of unique TCRs that were SARS-CoV-2-associated, and depth was defined as the fraction of total T cells that were SARS-CoV-2-associated. Each spike-specific TCR was assigned to its reactive spike region and to a CD4 or CD8 class using the MIRA data. Log10-transformed breadth and depth values were compared by one-way ANOVA with Sidak's multiple comparisons tests. Held by TCRdb, this immuneACCESS table contains in-frame sequences only and omits some clones. Under half of the omission traces to an unresolved V gene where checked; the cause of the rest is unknown. V and J calls and clone size are copied from that table; D and trimming were computed from the DNA. The table for this sample lists 83,000 or so clones; 86% of them were counted only once. The ten largest make up roughly 8.7% of the sample.

The junction carries 9 bases between V and J, which are trimmed by 3 bases and 6 bases respectively. The germline V gene (reference sequence) yields SEHNR for CDR1 and FQNEAQ for CDR2. Reading from cysteine to phenylalanine, the CDR3 counts 12 amino acids. This entry keeps only the CDR3 DNA: 36 bases, framed from base 1. This clone was detected once. Its antigen is currently not known. Base qualities are missing; no much larger clone stands one base away. At the DNA level, this CDR3 is encoded by other sequences in the same sample as well. This sample's time point label indicates: baseline before first vaccination. Samples from vaccinated people were obtained from the UK trials COV001 and COV002, which included a single-blind randomized controlled phase 2/3 trial of AZD1222 (ChAdOx1 nCoV-19) in healthy adults. For TCRbeta chain sequencing, PBMC samples from trial participants were taken at day 0 and at day 28 after the second dose.

The material sequenced was peripheral blood, taken on day 0 of AZD1222 vaccination. The clonotype originates from an adult in good health. The rearrangement combines TRBV7-9 with TRBJ2-7; the D gene cannot be resolved reliably. The DNA reads as follows: TGTGCCAGCAGCTTGGAGCTGGTCGAGCAGTACTTC. This codes for CASSLELVEQYF.